Below, 31 T cell receptor gamma chains from the same sample are listed, as sequenced in a study of gammadelta T cells in human blood. TCRdb redid clone calling on the RT-PCR reads using CATT. The table lists 400 to 500 gamma-chain clones, approximately 3.7% of them singletons. Sequencing was done on a sample of non-Vgamma9Vdelta2 gamma-delta T cells from fetal blood. These receptors all come from a human fetus.

This clone counts as medium-sized. The DNA is omitted, as the CDR3 cannot be located on it reliably, and the CDR3 follows TCRdb's listing. The V gene is TRGV3, but the J gene lacks a call. The CDR3 numbers 31 amino acids, ends counted. Germline values: CDR1 VTNTFY, CDR2 YDVSTARD (reference sequence). CDR3 protein: CATWDRPDIRNSLAVEQHLLSQVSIGRIQHF.

This clone ranks as large. Additional DNA sequences in this sample encode the identical CDR3. J is TRGJ1 or TRGJ2 and V is TRGV5. After removal of 5 bases from V and 0 bases from J, the junction contained 4 bases not matched to a gene. This CDR3 spans 13 amino acids. The V gene's germline CDR1 is VINAFY and CDR2 YDVSNSKD. DNA for the CDR3: TGTGCCACCTGGGCCTCGAATTATTATAAGAAACTCTTT. Translation gives CATWASNYYKKLF.

The chain uses TRGV4 and TRGJ1 or TRGJ2. Germline matching of the DNA provided the J gene here, since TCRdb leaves it blank. This CDR3 is 15 amino acids long. Germline CDR1 EGSTGY, CDR2 YDSYTSSV. After removal of 2 bases from V and 3 bases from J, the junction contained 10 bases not matched to a gene. CDR3 DNA sequence: TGTGCCACCTGGGATGAGAAAGTAACTTATTATAAGAAACTCTTT. This sequence encodes CATWDEKVTYYKKLF.

This clone is labeled large (0.1 to 1%). Different DNA sequences within this sample yield the same CDR3. The chain links TRGV9 to TRGJ1 or TRGJ2. J was trimmed by 4 bases and V by 0 bases; bases with no gene match: 0. This CDR3 has 12 residues. The germline gives CDR1 GITISATS, CDR2 ISYDGTV (reference sequence). CDR3 in amino acids: CALWEVYYKKLF. In DNA form, the CDR3 reads TGTGCCTTGTGGGAGGTGTATTATAAGAAACTCTTT.

In its sample, this clone is large. The chain has TRGV2 and TRGJ1 or TRGJ2. Germline trimming cut 0 bases from V and 1 base from J; bases unmatched to any gene: 0. The CDR3 runs 13 residues. Germline V gives CDR1 EGSNGY, CDR2 YDSYNSKV. The CDR3 nucleotides are TGTGCCACCTGGGACGGGAATTATTATAAGAAACTCTTT. Its translation is CATWDGNYYKKLF.

This clone is labeled large. The same CDR3 can be traced to other DNA sequences in this sample. The chain has TRGV2 and TRGJ1 or TRGJ2. This CDR3 is 12 amino acids long. Germline V lookup: CDR1 EGSNGY, CDR2 YDSYNSKV. The V gene end was trimmed by 0 bases and the J gene end by 6 bases; junction bases not matched to a gene: 2. The CDR3 DNA reads TGTGCCACCTGGGACGGGCGTTATAAGAAACTCTTT. It specifies CATWDGRYKKLF.

The chain uses TRGV8 and TRGJP1. Germline CDR1 and CDR2: VENAVY and YDSYNSRV. The CDR3 has 13 residues. J was trimmed by 8 bases and V by 0 bases; bases with no gene match: 3. In DNA form, the CDR3 reads TGTGCCACCTGGGATAGGAGGGGTTGGTTCAAGATATTT. This sequence encodes CATWDRRGWFKIF.

In its sample, this clone is large. The DNA is left out, because the CDR3 cannot be placed on it with certainty; the CDR3 is given as TCRdb lists it. The V gene is TRGV10, but the J gene lacks a call. TRGV10 is sorted into the ORF group, with uncertain function. Both ends counted, the CDR3 spans 30 residues. The CDR3 sequence is CAAWDYIIRNSLAVEQHLLSQVSIGRIQHF.

A remark on this clone: A clone one base away is much larger, so this may be a read error. There is no V gene call, and the J gene is TRGJ1 or TRGJ2. The CDR3 consists of 10 residues. The CDR3 nucleotides read TGTGCCCCCTGGGACGGCAAGAAACTCTTT. It is translated as CAPWDGKKLF.

This clone was picked up a small number of times. The chain is built from TRGV9 and TRGJP1. Trimming removed 1 base from V and 3 bases from J; junction bases left unmatched: 2. The CDR3 length is 14 residues. Germline V gene lookup returns CDR1 GITISATS and CDR2 ISYDGTV (reference sequence). CDR3 in amino acids: CALWEVSTGWFKIF. The CDR3 region has the DNA TGTGCCTTGTGGGAGGTCTCCACTGGTTGGTTCAAGATATTT.

Within the sample, this clone is hyperexpanded. This chain links TRGV10 with TRGJP1. TRGV10 is an ORF, and what it does is uncertain. The V segment lost 8 bases and the J segment 0 bases; nucleotides outside the gene matches: 1. The CDR3 sequence is 13 residues long. CDR3 region: CAAWDTTGWFKIF. The CDR3, as DNA: TGTGCTGCGTGGGATACCACTGGTTGGTTCAAGATATTT.

This clone counts as large. The V call is TRGV9, the J call TRGJP. CDR3 size: 16 residues. V shed 0 bases, J shed 6 bases, and the junction held 2 bases outside the gene matches. CDR1 and CDR2 (germline): GITISATS, ISYDGTV (reference sequence). CDR3 in amino acids: CALWEVLELGKKIKVF. The CDR3 nucleotides are TGTGCCTTGTGGGAGGTGCTAGAGTTGGGCAAAAAAATCAAGGTATTT.

In its sample, this clone ranks as medium-sized. The genes are TRGV9 and TRGJ1 or TRGJ2. V dropped 8 bases and J dropped 1; count of bases not matched to a gene: 8. The CDR3 has 13 residues. The germline CDR1 and CDR2 sequences are GITISATS and ISYDGTV (reference sequence). This CDR3 is CALYPRNYYKKLF. The CDR3, as DNA: TGTGCCTTGTATCCCCGTAATTATTATAAGAAACTCTTT.

The genes are TRGV10 and TRGJ1 or TRGJ2. TRGV10 is sorted into the ORF group, with uncertain function. V was clipped by 8 bases and J by 8 bases; unmatched bases: 13. This CDR3 comprises 13 residues. The DNA of the CDR3 is TGTGCTGCGTGGGATTCGAGAATAGATAAGAAACTCTTT. Protein product: CAAWDSRIDKKLF.

Comment on this clone: Given a much more abundant clone one base away, this may be a read error. The chain uses TRGV8 and TRGJP. The CDR3 is made up of 15 amino acids. Per the germline V gene, CDR1 is VENAVY and CDR2 is YDSYNSRV. CDR3 DNA: TGTGCCCCCTGGGATAAAGAGTTGGGCAAAAAAATCAAGGTATTT. The encoded protein is CAPWDKELGKKIKVF.

With respect to this clone: The TCRdb protein, from a much larger clone, departs from this DNA's translation at residue 5, likely by read error; the protein shown derives from the DNA. This chain joins TRGV10 and TRGJP1. TRGV10 is flagged as an ORF with uncertain function. The CDR3 runs 13 residues. V trimming: 8 bases; J trimming: 1 base; junction bases outside the gene matches: 2. The CDR3 sequence is CAAWVTTGWFKIF. The CDR3 nucleotides read TGTGCTGCGTGGGTTACCACTGGTTGGTTCAAGATATTT.

Note on this clone: This may come from a read error, since a much larger clone is one base off. The DNA is left out, because the CDR3 cannot be placed on it with certainty; the CDR3 is given as TCRdb lists it. The V gene is given as TRGV10, and no J gene call is available. TRGV10 is marked as an open reading frame, function uncertain. The CDR3 adds up to 31 amino acids, both ends counted. The CDR3 spells CAAWDYFIIRNSLVVEQHLLSQVSIGRIQHF.

By proportion, this clone is medium-sized. This may stem from a read error, because a much larger clone lies one nucleotide away. The chain has TRGV2 and TRGJP. Germline trimming cut 3 bases from V and 2 bases from J; bases unmatched to any gene: 1. This CDR3 comprises 16 residues. Germline-derived CDR1 and CDR2 are EGSNGY and YDSYNSKV. CDR3 region: CATWDRQELGKKIKVF. The CDR3 region has the DNA TGTGCCACCTGGGACCGGCAAGAGTTGGGCAAAAAAATCAAGGTATTT.

This clone is large. Other DNA sequences in the sample encode the same CDR3. This sequence joins TRGV2 and TRGJ1 or TRGJ2. CDR3 size: 12 residues. The ends lost 0 bases at V and 6 bases at J; junction bases unmatched: 2. Germline V gene lookup returns CDR1 EGSNGY and CDR2 YDSYNSKV. CDR3 residues: CATWDGPYKKLF. CDR3 DNA sequence: TGTGCCACCTGGGACGGGCCTTATAAGAAACTCTTT.

By sample share, this clone is large. This chain connects TRGV9 to TRGJP2. The V segment lost 0 bases and the J segment 3 bases; nucleotides outside the gene matches: 4. CDR1 is GITISATS, CDR2 ISYDGTV, per germline (reference sequence). This CDR3 is 15 amino acids long. CDR3 loop: CALWEVQGSDWIKTF. The CDR3 nucleotides are TGTGCCTTGTGGGAGGTGCAGGGTAGTGATTGGATCAAGACGTTT.

This clone is classed as large. V is TRGV9 and J is TRGJ1 or TRGJ2. The germline CDR1 and CDR2 sequences are GITISATS and ISYDGTV (reference sequence). J was trimmed by 0 bases and V by 1 base; bases with no gene match: 6. The CDR3 is 15 residues long. The CDR3 loop reads CALWEVMLNYYKKLF. The CDR3 nucleotides read TGTGCCTTGTGGGAGGTCATGTTGAATTATTATAAGAAACTCTTT.

The sample holds a few counts of this clone. A much larger clone lies a single base off, so this may be a read error. This chain joins TRGV2 and TRGJP2. This CDR3 spans 14 amino acids. The V gene's germline CDR1 is EGSNGY and CDR2 YDSYNSKV. The CDR3 DNA is TGTGCCGCCTGGTTATATAGTAGTGATTGGATCAAGACGTTT. This codes for CAAWLYSSDWIKTF.

This clone was counted only a few times. The TCRdb protein comes from a much larger clone and disagrees with this DNA's translation at residue 4, likely due to a read error; the protein given here is derived from the DNA. The gene calls are TRGV5 and TRGJ1 or TRGJ2. As TCRdb names no J gene, one was assigned here on the basis of a DNA match to germline. Germline lookup yields CDR1 VINAFY and CDR2 YDVSNSKD. The CDR3 consists of 13 residues. CDR3 nucleotides: TGTGCCACCCGGGACAGGAATTATTATAAGAAACTCTTT. It translates to CATRDRNYYKKLF.

This clone qualifies as large (0.1 to 1%). The chain uses TRGV3 and TRGJP1. Germline V gene lookup returns CDR1 VTNTFY and CDR2 YDVSTARD (reference sequence). J gave up 6 bases and V 0 bases, and 1 base lay outside the gene matches. The CDR3 consists of 13 residues. In DNA, the CDR3 is TGTGCCACCTGGGACAGGCCTGGTTGGTTCAAGATATTT. Protein: CATWDRPGWFKIF.

On this clone: TCRdb has a much larger clone's protein, which differs at residue 11 from the translation of this DNA, likely because of a read error; what is shown is the protein translated from the DNA. J gene calling gave no result, while the V gene is TRGV8. The CDR3 length is 13 residues. Per the germline V gene, CDR1 is VENAVY and CDR2 is YDSYNSRV. The CDR3 DNA reads as TGTGCCACCTGGGATACCACTGGTTGGTTCAGGATATTT. Protein: CATWDTTGWFRIF.

Note on this clone: The translation of this DNA and the TCRdb protein of a much larger clone differ at residue 8, probably owing to a read error; the protein shown here is translated from the DNA. The chain couples TRGV10 to TRGJ1 or TRGJ2. TRGV10 is an open reading frame, and its role is uncertain. The CDR3 loop spans 11 amino acids. CDR3: CAAWDYYMKLF. In DNA form, the CDR3 reads TGTGCTGCGTGGGATTATTATATGAAACTCTTT.

There are a few counts of this clone. The protein listed by TCRdb differs at residue 4 from the translated DNA, so the DNA translation is shown. The rearrangement uses TRGV3 and TRGJ1 or TRGJ2. Germline V CDR1 and CDR2: VTNTFY, YDVSTARD (reference sequence). CDR3 size: 11 residues. CDR3 bases: TGTGCCACCTTGGACAGGCGGGGGAAACTCTTT. Translating it yields CATLDRRGKLF.

This clone was found a few times. The protein that TCRdb holds for this DNA derives from a much larger clone and differs from the translated DNA at residue 9, which likely indicates a read error; the protein shown here is translated from the DNA. The chain joins TRGV8 to TRGJ1 or TRGJ2. This CDR3 has 13 residues. Germline CDR1 and CDR2: VENAVY and YDSYNSRV. This chain's CDR3 is CATWVPNYDKKLF. CDR3 DNA sequence: TGTGCCACCTGGGTCCCGAATTATGATAAGAAACTCTTT.

In this sample, this clone is large (0.1 to 1%). The J gene is TRGJP1, the V gene TRGV8. Trimming took 0 bases from V and 0 from J; bases not matched to a gene: 4. The V gene's germline CDR1 is VENAVY and CDR2 YDSYNSRV. The length of the CDR3 is 16 residues. CDR3 DNA: TGTGCCACCTGGGATAGGCCGGATACCACTGGTTGGTTCAAGATATTT. It translates to CATWDRPDTTGWFKIF.

There are a few counts of this clone. A far larger clone is one base from this, pointing to a likely read error. V is TRGV9 and J is TRGJ1 or TRGJ2. The germline CDR1 and CDR2 sequences are GITISATS and ISYDGTV (reference sequence). V shed 3 bases and J 8 bases; nucleotides not matched to a gene: 1. The CDR3 consists of 10 residues. CDR3 nucleotide sequence: TGTGCCTTGTGGGAGAATAAGAAACTCTTT. Its protein is CALWENKKLF.

In this sample, this clone is large. The rearrangement links TRGV8 to TRGJP. V was clipped by 0 bases and J by 9 bases; unmatched bases: 8. Germline V lookup: CDR1 VENAVY, CDR2 YDSYNSRV. There are 17 residues in the CDR3. CDR3 sequence: CATWDRRWGLGKKIKVF. The CDR3 DNA sequence: TGTGCCACCTGGGATAGGCGATGGGGGTTGGGCAAAAAAATCAAGGTATTT.